This T cell receptor (beta chain) was sequenced for a study of early T cells in non-severe SARS-CoV-2 infection. Points from the study as a whole: VDJdb matching skewed toward anti-spike CD8 responses, missing private and CD4 specificities.

TCRdb reprocessed the 5' RACE reads with MiXCR, giving one entry per CDR3 protein. The table records tens of thousands of distinct CDR3 sequences, 10% of them present only once. V dropped 3 bases and J dropped 5; count of bases not matched to a gene: 3. This CDR3 has 15 amino acids. CDR1 is MRHNA and CDR2 is SNTAGT in the germline V gene. Concerning this clonotype itself: Antigen specificity is unknown.

Material: whole blood. This TCR came from an adult who was a healthcare worker with PCR-confirmed SARS-CoV-2 infection or an uninfected control (not recorded which). The chain recombines TRBV6-4 with TRBJ2-3; TRBD1 matches 12 bases. The CDR3, as DNA: TGTGCCAGCAGTGAGGGACAGGGGGCCGGAGATACGCAGTATTTT. Translated: CASSEGQGAGDTQYF.